One and the same sample provided the 6 T cell receptor beta chains below, sequenced in a study of cytomegalovirus exposure and HLA in healthy donors. Primers: 60 Vbeta forward and 13 Jbeta reverse. TCRdb's copy holds only in-frame clones and misses some; the assay was immunoSEQ multiplex PCR. Of some 190,000 clones in the sample, 81% were seen once. Sequencing was performed on PBMCs. These receptors were taken from a man aged 35 to 55 in good health and CMV-seropositive.

This chain's CDR3 is CASRGGQGGTEAFF. In nucleotides, the CDR3 is TGTGCCAGCAGGGGGGGACAGGGAGGTACTGAAGCTTTCTTT. V is TRBV6-6 and J is TRBJ1-1; 9 nucleotides agree with TRBD1. This CDR3 is built from 14 residues. CDR1 and CDR2 from the germline V gene are MNHNY and SVGAGI (reference sequence). V shed 6 bases, J shed 5 bases, and the junction held 7 bases outside the gene matches.

The chain couples TRBV28 to TRBJ2-7; unclear D gene. The CDR3 sequence is 15 residues long. V was trimmed by 5 bases and J by 0 bases, leaving 14 bases between them. Germline lookup yields CDR1 MDHEN and CDR2 SYDVKM. The CDR3 DNA follows: TGTGCCAGCAGTGGGCCCAAAGGAAACTCCTACGAGCAGTACTTC. It yields the protein CASSGPKGNSYEQYF. The entire variable domain, with the rest obtained from reference TRBV28 and TRBJ2-7, is as follows: DVKVTQSSRYLVKRTGEKVFLECVQDMDHENMFWYRQDPGLGLRLIYFSYDVKMKEKGDIPEGYSVSREKKERFSLILESASTNQTSMYLCASSGPKGNSYEQYFGPGTRLTVT.

The J gene is TRBJ2-3, the V gene TRBV6-1; 9 nucleotides agree with TRBD2. Germline values: CDR1 MNHNS, CDR2 SASEGT. V lost 1 base and J lost 2; bases outside the gene matches: 4. The CDR3 consists of 16 residues. Written as DNA, the CDR3 is TGTGCCAGCAGTGAAGTGGCGGGGGGGCTCACAGATACGCAGTATTTT. As protein: CASSEVAGGLTDTQYF.

This sequence joins TRBV6-1 and TRBJ1-1, with 7 bases matching TRBD1. CDR3 length: 13 residues. V trimming: 8 bases; J trimming: 0 bases; junction bases outside the gene matches: 3. Germline lookup yields CDR1 MNHNS and CDR2 SASEGT. DNA of the CDR3: TGTGCCAGCGGACAGGAGTTGAACACTGAAGCTTTCTTT. The encoded protein is CASGQELNTEAFF.

This sequence joins TRBV14 and TRBJ1-4; no reliable D call. The CDR3 spans 15 residues. Trimming took off 5 bases at V and 0 bases at J, with 10 bases between the two ends. In germline, CDR1 is SGHDN, CDR2 FVKESK. This CDR3 reads CASSLETATNEKLFF. The CDR3 region has the DNA TGTGCCAGCAGCTTAGAAACCGCAACTAATGAAAAACTGTTTTTT.

CDR3 sequence: CASSDGSGRANGELFF. The DNA for the CDR3 is TGTGCCAGCAGTGATGGGAGCGGGAGGGCCAACGGGGAGCTGTTTTTT. The chain joins TRBV2 to TRBJ2-2, with 10 bases identical to TRBD2. The V segment lost 3 bases and the J segment 7 bases; nucleotides outside the gene matches: 8. This CDR3 is 16 amino acids long. From germline, CDR1 is SNHLY and CDR2 FYNNEI.